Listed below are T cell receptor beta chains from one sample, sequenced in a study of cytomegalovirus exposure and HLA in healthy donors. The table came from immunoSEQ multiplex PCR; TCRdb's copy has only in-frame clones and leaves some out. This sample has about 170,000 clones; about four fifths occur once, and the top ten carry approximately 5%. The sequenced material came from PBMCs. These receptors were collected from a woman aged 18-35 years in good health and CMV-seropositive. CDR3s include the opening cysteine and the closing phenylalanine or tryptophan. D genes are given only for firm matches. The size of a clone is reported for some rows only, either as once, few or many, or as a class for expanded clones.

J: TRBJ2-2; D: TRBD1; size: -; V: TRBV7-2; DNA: TGTGCCAGCAGCGAGAGGCGGACAGGGTCGAACACCGGGGAGCTGTTTTTT; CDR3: CASSERRTGSNTGELFF
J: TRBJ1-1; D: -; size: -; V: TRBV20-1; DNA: TGCAGTGGTTCCAGAACCTCCGAAGCTTTCTTT; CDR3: CSGSRTSEAFF
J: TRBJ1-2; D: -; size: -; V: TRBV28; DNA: TGTGCCAGCAGTGACTCGGACAGTCACTTC; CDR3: CASSDSDSHF
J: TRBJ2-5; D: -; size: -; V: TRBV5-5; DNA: TGTGCCAGCAGCTTGCCGGGGTACCAAGAGACCCAGTACTTC; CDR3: CASSLPGYQETQYF
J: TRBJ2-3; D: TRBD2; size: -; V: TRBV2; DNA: TGTGCCAGCAGTACCGGTATAGCGGGTAACACAGATACGCAGTATTTT; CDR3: CASSTGIAGNTDTQYF
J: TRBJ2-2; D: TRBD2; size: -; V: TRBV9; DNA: TGTGCCAGCAGCGTCGGGCTAGCGGGCCACACCGGGGAGCTGTTTTTT; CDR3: CASSVGLAGHTGELFF
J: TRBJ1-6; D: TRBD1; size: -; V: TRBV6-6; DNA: TGTGCCAGCAGTTACGGGACAGGACCGCGAGGGTTCCACTTT; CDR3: CASSYGTGPRGFHF
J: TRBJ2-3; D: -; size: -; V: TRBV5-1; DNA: TGCGCCAGCAGCGCGTTAATGGCGGAACTCACAGATACGCAGTATTTT; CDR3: CASSALMAELTDTQYF
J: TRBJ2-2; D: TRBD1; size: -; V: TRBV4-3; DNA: TGCGCCAGCAATTACCGGACAGGGGGCACCGGGGAGCTGTTTTTT; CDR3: CASNYRTGGTGELFF
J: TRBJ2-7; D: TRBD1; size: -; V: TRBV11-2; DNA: TGTGCCAGCAGCTTAGTTGGCGGGACAGGCTCCTACGAGCAGTACTTC; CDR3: CASSLVGGTGSYEQYF
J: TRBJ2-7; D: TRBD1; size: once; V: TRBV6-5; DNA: TGTGCCAGCAGTTGGGACAGGGACGTCTACGAGCAGTACTTC; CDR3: CASSWDRDVYEQYF
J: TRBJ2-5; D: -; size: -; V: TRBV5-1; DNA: TGCGCCAGCAGCTTGGAACCGGGTCTGGGGACCCAGTACTTC; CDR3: CASSLEPGLGTQYF
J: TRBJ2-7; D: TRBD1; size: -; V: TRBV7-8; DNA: TGTGCCAGCAGCTCGCCTGGCAGGGCGACAGGGGCCGAGCAGTACTTC; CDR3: CASSSPGRATGAEQYF
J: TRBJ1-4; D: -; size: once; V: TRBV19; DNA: TGTGCCAGTAGTATTTTCGGAAAACTGTTTTTT; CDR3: CASSIFGKLFF
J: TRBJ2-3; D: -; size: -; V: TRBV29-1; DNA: TGCAGCGTTGCCGGGACAAGGGCAGCATCCACAGATACGCAGTATTTT; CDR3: CSVAGTRAASTDTQYF
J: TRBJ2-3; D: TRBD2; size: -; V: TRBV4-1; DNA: TGCGCCAGCTCAGCCAGCGGGGGGGCCGGCGATACGCAGTATTTT; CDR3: CASSASGGAGDTQYF
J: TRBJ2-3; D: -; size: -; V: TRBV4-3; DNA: TGCGCCAGCAGCCAAGGGACTAAAACAGATACGCAGTATTTT; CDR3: CASSQGTKTDTQYF
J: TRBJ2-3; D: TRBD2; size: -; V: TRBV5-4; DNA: TGTGCCAGCAGCCTGGGACGGGGGGCAGATACGCAGTATTTT; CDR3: CASSLGRGADTQYF
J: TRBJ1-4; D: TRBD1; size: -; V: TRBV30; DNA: TGTGCCTGGAGTTCTAAAAGGACAGGGGTCGGTGAAAAACTGTTTTTT; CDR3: CAWSSKRTGVGEKLFF
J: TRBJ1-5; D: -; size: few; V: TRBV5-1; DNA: TGCGCCAGCAGCCCCGGGACAACCAGCAATCAGCCCCAGCATTTT; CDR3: CASSPGTTSNQPQHF
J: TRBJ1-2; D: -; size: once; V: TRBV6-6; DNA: TGTGCCAGCAGTTTGGCAGGGTCTTCTTATGGCTACACCTTC; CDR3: CASSLAGSSYGYTF
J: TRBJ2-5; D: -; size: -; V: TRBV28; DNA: TGTGCCAGCAGTTTGTACAGGGATGAAGAGACCCAGTACTTC; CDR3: CASSLYRDEETQYF
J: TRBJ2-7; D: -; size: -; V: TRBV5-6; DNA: TGTGCCAGCAGCTTAGGCCGGGGGTGGGACTACGAGCAGTACTTC; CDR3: CASSLGRGWDYEQYF
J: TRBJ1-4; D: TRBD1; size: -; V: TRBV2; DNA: TGTGCCAGCAGCCGGACGGGACAGGGTGCAACTAATGAAAAACTGTTTTTT; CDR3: CASSRTGQGATNEKLFF
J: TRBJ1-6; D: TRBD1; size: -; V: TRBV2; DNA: TGTGCCAGCAGTGTGACAGGGAATCTCTATAATTCACCCCTCCACTTT; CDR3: CASSVTGNLYNSPLHF
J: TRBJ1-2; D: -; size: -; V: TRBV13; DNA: TGTGCCAGCAGCTCTACAGGGTTAGGGTATGGCTACACCTTC; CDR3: CASSSTGLGYGYTF
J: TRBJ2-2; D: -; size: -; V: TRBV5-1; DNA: TGCGCCAGCAGCTTGACAGGGTCGAACACCGGGGAGCTGTTTTTT; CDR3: CASSLTGSNTGELFF
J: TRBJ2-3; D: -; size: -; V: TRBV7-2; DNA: TGTGCCAGCAGGCCCGGGTCTAGCACAGATACGCAGTATTTT; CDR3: CASRPGSSTDTQYF
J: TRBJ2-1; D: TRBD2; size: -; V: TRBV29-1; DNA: TGCAGCGTTGTACAACAGCGGGGGGTCAACTACAATGAGCAGTTCTTC; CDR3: CSVVQQRGVNYNEQFF
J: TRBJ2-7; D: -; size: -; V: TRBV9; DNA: TGTGCCAGCAGCGGGGGGGACGAGCAGTACTTC; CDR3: CASSGGDEQYF
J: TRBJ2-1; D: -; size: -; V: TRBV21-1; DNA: TGTGCCAGCAGCAAAGGCGAGGTGCCGCATTCCCCAAATTACAATGAGCAGTTCTTC; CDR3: CASSKGEVPHSPNYNEQFF
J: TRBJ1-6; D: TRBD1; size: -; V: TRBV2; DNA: TGTGCCAGCAGGTCAAACAGGGGGAATAATTCACCCCTCCACTTT; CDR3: CASRSNRGNNSPLHF
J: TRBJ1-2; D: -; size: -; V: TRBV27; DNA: TGTGCCAGCAGCAAACAAGGACAGCTCGATGGCTACACCTTC; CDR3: CASSKQGQLDGYTF
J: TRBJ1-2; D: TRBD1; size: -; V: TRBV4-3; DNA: TGCGCCAGCAGCCAAGATAGGGGCGGGACAGAATATGGCTACACCTTC; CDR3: CASSQDRGGTEYGYTF
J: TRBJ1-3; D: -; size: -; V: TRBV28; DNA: TGTGCCAGCAGTTTCAGCTCTGGAAACACCATATATTTT; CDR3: CASSFSSGNTIYF
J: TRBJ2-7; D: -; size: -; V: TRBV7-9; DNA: TGTGCCAGCAGCTTAGCCCTTATAGACTACGAGCAGTACTTC; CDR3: CASSLALIDYEQYF
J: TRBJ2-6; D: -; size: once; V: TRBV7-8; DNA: TGTGCCAGCAGCCCCCAGGGTCAGGCATCTGGGGCCAACGTCCTGACTTTC; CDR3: CASSPQGQASGANVLTF
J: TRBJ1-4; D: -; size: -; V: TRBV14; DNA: TGTGCCAGCAGCAAAGTCAGCAGGGGCTTACTGTTTTTT; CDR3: CASSKVSRGLLFF
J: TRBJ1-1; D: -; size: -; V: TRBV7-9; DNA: TGTGCCAGCAGTCCCCTCAAGCCGAACACTGAAGCTTTCTTT; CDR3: CASSPLKPNTEAFF
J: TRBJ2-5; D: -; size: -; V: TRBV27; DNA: TGTGCCAGCAGTTTATTATCCCAGCGGGTCTCTAAAGAGACCCAGTACTTC; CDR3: CASSLLSQRVSKETQYF
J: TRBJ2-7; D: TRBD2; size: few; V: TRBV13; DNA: TGTGCCAGCAGCTTAGTCGGACTAGCGGGGGTCGAGCAGTACTTC; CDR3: CASSLVGLAGVEQYF
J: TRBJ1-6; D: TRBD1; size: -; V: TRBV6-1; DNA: TGTGCCAGCAGAACAGGGGTAAGCTCACCCCTCCACTTT; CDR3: CASRTGVSSPLHF
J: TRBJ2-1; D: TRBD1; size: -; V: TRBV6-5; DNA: TGTGCCAGCTGGGGAGCAGGGGGCCTCGTTTATGAGCAGTTCTTC; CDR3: CASWGAGGLVYEQFF
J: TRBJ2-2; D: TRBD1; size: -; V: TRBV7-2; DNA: TGTGCCAGCAGCTTAGGACGGCAGGGGGACAGCACCGGGGAGCTGTTTTTT; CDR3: CASSLGRQGDSTGELFF
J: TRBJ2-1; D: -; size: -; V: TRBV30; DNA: TGTGCCTGGAGTGCAGGCAATGAGCAGTTCTTC; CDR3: CAWSAGNEQFF
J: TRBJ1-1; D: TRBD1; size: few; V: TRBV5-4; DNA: TGTGCCAGCAGCCCAGGGGGGCTCGACACTGAAGCTTTCTTT; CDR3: CASSPGGLDTEAFF
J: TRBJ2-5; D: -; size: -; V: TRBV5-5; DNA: TGTGCCAGCAGCTCCCTGGGAGCCAAGGAGACCCAGTACTTC; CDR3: CASSSLGAKETQYF
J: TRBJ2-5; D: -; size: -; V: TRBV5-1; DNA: TGCGCCAGCAGCTTTGAAGGCGGACAAGAGACCCAGTACTTC; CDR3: CASSFEGGQETQYF
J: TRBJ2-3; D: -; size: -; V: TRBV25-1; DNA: TGTGCCAGCCAGACACCAAACCCCACAGATACGCAGTATTTT; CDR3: CASQTPNPTDTQYF